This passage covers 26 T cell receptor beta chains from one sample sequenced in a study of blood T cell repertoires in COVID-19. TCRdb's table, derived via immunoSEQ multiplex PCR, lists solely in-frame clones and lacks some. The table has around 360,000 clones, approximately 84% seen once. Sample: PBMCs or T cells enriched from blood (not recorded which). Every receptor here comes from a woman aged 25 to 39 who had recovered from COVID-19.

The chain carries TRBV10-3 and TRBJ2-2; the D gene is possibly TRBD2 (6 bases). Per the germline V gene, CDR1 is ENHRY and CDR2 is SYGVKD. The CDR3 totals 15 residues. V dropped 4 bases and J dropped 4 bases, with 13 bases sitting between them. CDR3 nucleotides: TGTGCCATCAGTGGTGGGGGAGGATCCACCGGGGAGCTGTTTTTT. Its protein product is CAISGGGGSTGELFF.

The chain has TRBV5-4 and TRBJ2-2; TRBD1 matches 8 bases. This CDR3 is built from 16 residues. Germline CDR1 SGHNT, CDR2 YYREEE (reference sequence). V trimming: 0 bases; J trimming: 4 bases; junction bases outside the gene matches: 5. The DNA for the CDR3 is TGTGCCAGCAGCTTGGGGTCAGGGGGCATCACCGGGGAGCTGTTTTTT. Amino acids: CASSLGSGGITGELFF.

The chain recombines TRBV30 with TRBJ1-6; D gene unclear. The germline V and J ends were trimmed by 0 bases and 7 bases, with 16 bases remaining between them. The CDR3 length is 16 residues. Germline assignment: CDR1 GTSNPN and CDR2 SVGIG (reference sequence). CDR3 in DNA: TGTGCCTGGAGTGTACGGAGGGCTGGAAGGAATTCACCCCTCCACTTT. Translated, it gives CAWSVRRAGRNSPLHF.

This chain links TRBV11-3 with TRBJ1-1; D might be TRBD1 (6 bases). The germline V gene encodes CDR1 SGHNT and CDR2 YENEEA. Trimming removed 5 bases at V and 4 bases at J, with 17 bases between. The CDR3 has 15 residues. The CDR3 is CASSPEGVGATEAFF. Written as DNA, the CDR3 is TGTGCCAGCAGCCCAGAGGGGGTAGGGGCCACTGAAGCTTTCTTT.

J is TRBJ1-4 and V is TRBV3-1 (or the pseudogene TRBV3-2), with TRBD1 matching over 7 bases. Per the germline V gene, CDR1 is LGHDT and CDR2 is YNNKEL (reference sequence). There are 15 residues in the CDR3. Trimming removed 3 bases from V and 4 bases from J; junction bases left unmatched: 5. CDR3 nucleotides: TGTGCCAGCAGCCACGGGGGACAGCTTAATGAAAAACTGTTTTTT. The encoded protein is CASSHGGQLNEKLFF.

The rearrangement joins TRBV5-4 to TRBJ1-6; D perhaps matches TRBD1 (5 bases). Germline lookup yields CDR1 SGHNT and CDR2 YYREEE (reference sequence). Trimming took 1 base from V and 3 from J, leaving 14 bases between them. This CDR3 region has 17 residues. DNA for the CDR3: TGTGCCAGCAGCTTGAAATTCGGCAGGGTCTATAATTCACCCCTCCACTTT. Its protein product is CASSLKFGRVYNSPLHF.

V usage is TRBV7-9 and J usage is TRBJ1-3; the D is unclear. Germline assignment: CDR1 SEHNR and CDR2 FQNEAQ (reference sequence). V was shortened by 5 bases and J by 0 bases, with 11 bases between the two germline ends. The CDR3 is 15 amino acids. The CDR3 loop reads CASSPGIYSGNTIYF. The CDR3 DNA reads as TGTGCCAGCAGCCCAGGAATTTACTCTGGAAACACCATATATTTT.

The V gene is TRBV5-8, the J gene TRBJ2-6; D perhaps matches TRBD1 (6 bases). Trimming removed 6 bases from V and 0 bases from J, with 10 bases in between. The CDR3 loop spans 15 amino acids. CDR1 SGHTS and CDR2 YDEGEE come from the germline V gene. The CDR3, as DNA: TGTGCCAGCACCACGACAGGCTCTGGGGCCAACGTCCTGACTTTC. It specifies CASTTTGSGANVLTF.

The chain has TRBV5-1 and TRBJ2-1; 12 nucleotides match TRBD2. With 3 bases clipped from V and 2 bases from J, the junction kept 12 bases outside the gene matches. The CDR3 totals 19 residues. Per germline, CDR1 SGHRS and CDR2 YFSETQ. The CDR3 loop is CASSWDTGLAGLTYNEQFF. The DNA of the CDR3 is TGCGCCAGCAGCTGGGACACCGGACTAGCGGGGCTTACCTACAATGAGCAGTTCTTC.

The CDR3 nucleotides read TGTGCCATCACCTCGACAGGATCCTACGAGCAGTACTTC. Translated: CAITSTGSYEQYF. The gene calls are TRBV10-3 and TRBJ2-7; TRBD1 is a possible D gene (6 bases). The V gene lost 7 bases and the J gene lost 1 base, with 11 bases spanning the gap. Looked up from germline, CDR1 is ENHRY and CDR2 is SYGVKD. The CDR3 has 13 residues.

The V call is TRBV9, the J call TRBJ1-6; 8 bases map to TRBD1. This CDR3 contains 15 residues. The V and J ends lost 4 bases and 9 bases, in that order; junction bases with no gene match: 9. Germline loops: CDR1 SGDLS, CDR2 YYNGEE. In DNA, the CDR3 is TGTGCCAGCAGCTCCTGGACAGGGTCCGTTTCACCCCTCCACTTT. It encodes CASSSWTGSVSPLHF.

The CDR3 sequence is CASTHGGDGEQFF. The DNA of the CDR3 is TGTGCCAGCACTCACGGGGGAGACGGTGAGCAGTTCTTC. The rearrangement uses TRBV27 and TRBJ2-1; D might be TRBD2 (6 bases). Germline V gene data show CDR1 as MNHEY and CDR2 as SMNVEV (reference sequence). The CDR3 has 13 residues. With 7 bases removed from V and 9 bases from J, the gap between germline ends came to 16 bases.

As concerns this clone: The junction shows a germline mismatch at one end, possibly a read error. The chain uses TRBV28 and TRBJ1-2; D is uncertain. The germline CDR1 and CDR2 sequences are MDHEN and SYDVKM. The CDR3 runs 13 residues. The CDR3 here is CASGMLANFGYTF. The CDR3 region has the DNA TGTGCCTCCGGGATGTTGGCTAACTTTGGCTACACCTTC.

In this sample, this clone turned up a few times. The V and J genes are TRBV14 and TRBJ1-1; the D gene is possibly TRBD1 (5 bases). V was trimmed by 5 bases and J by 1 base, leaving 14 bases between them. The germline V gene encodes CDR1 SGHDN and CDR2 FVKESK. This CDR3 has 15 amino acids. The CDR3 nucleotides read TGTGCCAGCAGCGGCAGGGTTTCTGGGAACACTGAAGCTTTCTTT. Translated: CASSGRVSGNTEAFF.

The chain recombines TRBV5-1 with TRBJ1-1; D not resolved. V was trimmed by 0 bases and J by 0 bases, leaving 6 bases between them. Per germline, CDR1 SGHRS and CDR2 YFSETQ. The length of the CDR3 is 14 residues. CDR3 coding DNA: TGCGCCAGCAGCTTGGGGCTCTTGAACACTGAAGCTTTCTTT. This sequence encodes CASSLGLLNTEAFF.

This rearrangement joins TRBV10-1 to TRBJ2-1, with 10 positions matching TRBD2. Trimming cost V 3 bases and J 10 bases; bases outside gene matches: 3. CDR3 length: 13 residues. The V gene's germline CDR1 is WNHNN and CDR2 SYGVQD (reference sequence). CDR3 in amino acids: CASSDTSGEEQFF. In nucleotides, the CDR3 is TGCGCCAGCAGTGATACTAGCGGGGAAGAGCAGTTCTTC.

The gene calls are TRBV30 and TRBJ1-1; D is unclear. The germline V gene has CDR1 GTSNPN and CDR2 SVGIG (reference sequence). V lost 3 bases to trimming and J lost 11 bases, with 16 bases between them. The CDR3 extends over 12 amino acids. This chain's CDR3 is CAWRDEGANAFF. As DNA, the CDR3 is TGTGCCTGGAGAGACGAGGGCGCGAACGCTTTCTTT.

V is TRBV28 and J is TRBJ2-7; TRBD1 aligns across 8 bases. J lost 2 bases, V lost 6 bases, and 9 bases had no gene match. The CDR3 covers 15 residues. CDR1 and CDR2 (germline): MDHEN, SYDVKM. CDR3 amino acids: CASREGGTGTYEQYF. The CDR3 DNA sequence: TGTGCCAGCAGGGAAGGCGGGACAGGCACCTACGAGCAGTACTTC.

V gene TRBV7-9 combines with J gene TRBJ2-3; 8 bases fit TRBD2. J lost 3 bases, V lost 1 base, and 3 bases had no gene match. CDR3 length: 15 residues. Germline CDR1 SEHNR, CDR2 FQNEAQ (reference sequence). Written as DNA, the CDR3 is TGTGCCAGCAGCTTAGGCGGCGGGAGGACAGATACGCAGTATTTT. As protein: CASSLGGGRTDTQYF.

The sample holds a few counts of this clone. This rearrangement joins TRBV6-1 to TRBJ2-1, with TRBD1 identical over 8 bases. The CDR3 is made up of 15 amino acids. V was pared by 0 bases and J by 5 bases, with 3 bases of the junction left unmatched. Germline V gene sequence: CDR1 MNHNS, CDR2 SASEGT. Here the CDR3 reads CASSEAGQAHNEQFF. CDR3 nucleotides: TGTGCCAGCAGTGAAGCGGGACAGGCCCACAATGAGCAGTTCTTC.

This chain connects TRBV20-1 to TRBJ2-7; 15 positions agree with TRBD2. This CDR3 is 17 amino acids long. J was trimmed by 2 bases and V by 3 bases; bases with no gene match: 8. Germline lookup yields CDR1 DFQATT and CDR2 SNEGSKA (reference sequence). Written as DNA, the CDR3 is TGCAGTGCTAGTGCGGGACTAGCGGGGGGCCACGCCTACGAGCAGTACTTC. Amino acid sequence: CSASAGLAGGHAYEQYF.

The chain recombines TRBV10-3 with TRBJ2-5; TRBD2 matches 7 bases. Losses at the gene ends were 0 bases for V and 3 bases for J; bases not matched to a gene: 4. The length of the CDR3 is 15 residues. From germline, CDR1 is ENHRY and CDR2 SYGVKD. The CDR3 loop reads CAISESSSGEETQYF. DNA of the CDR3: TGTGCCATCAGTGAGTCTTCTAGCGGTGAAGAGACCCAGTACTTC.

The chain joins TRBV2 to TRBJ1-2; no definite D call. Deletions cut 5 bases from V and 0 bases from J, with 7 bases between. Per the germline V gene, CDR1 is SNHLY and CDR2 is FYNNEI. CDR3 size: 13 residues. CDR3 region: CASSLTANYGYTF. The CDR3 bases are TGTGCCAGCAGTCTCACAGCTAACTATGGCTACACCTTC.

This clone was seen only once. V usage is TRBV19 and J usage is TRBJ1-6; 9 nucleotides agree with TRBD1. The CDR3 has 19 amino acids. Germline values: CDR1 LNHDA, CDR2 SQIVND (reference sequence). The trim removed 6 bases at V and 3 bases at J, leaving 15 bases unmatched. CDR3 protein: CASSRGGTGTTSYNSPLHF. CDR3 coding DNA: TGTGCCAGTAGCAGGGGGGGGACAGGGACCACCAGCTATAATTCACCCCTCCACTTT.

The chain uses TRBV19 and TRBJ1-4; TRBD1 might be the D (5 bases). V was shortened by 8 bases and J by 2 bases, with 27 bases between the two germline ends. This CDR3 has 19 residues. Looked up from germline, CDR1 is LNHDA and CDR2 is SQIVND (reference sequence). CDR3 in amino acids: CASGTRGLLNRNTNEKLFF. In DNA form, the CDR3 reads TGTGCCAGTGGGACTAGGGGACTACTAAACCGGAACACTAATGAAAAACTGTTTTTT.

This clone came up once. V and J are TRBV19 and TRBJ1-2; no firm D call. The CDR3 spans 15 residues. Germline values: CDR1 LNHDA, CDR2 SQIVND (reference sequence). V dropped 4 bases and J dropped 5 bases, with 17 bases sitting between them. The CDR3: CASSTYPGPPYGYTF. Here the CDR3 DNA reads TGTGCCAGTAGTACCTACCCGGGTCCCCCTTATGGCTACACCTTC.